These 18 T cell receptor beta chains share one sample of origin, sequenced in a study of blood T cell repertoires in COVID-19. Assay: immunoSEQ multiplex PCR; the TCRdb copy retains only in-frame clones and omits some. The table lists about 230,000 clones, around nine tenths of them singletons, with roughly 4% in the top ten. Sequencing was done on a sample of PBMCs or T cells enriched from blood (not recorded which). Receptor source: a woman between 25 and 40 years old with acute COVID-19.

The V call is TRBV4-3, the J call TRBJ2-7, with D perhaps TRBD1 (5 bases). Germline CDR1 reads LGHNA; CDR2 reads YSLEER. The V end was cut by 0 bases, the J end by 0 bases, with 12 bases between. This CDR3 comprises 16 residues. For the CDR3, the DNA is TGCGCCAGCAGCCAAGATATGACAGAGAGCTCCTACGAGCAGTACTTC. Amino acid sequence: CASSQDMTESSYEQYF.

The gene calls are TRBV28 and TRBJ1-5; D ambiguous. Germline values: CDR1 MDHEN, CDR2 SYDVKM. V was pared by 8 bases and J by 2 bases, with 10 bases between. The CDR3 has 13 amino acids. The CDR3 sequence is CASEYGGNQPQHF. CDR3 coding DNA: TGTGCCAGCGAATACGGTGGCAATCAGCCCCAGCATTTT.

This CDR3 reads CASSFRDEKLFF. Here the CDR3 DNA reads TGTGCCAGCAGTTTCAGGGATGAAAAACTGTTTTTT. The chain uses TRBV21-1 and TRBJ1-4; the table's TRBD1 call for D was not verified on the DNA. TRBV21-1 is a listed pseudogene. This CDR3 contains 12 residues.

The chain links TRBV6-5 to TRBJ2-1; 9 positions agree with TRBD2. This CDR3 has 15 amino acids. Germline CDR1 reads MNHEY; CDR2 reads SVGAGI. V shed 5 bases and J 8 bases; nucleotides not matched to a gene: 10. The chain's CDR3 is CASSPGTSTADEQFF. The CDR3 DNA is TGTGCCAGCAGTCCCGGGACTAGCACGGCTGATGAGCAGTTCTTC.

This rearrangement joins TRBV5-1 to TRBJ1-3; D is possibly TRBD1 (6 bases). Germline loops: CDR1 SGHRS, CDR2 YFSETQ. The CDR3 contains 13 residues. V was pared by 5 bases and J by 3 bases, with 9 bases between. CDR3 nucleotide sequence: TGCGCCAGCAGGGAAGGGGGTGGAAACACCATATATTTT. Its translation is CASREGGGNTIYF.

J is TRBJ1-1 and V is TRBV2, with D perhaps matching TRBD1 (6 bases). The V and J ends lost 9 bases and 1 base respectively, with 18 bases between them. The CDR3 is made up of 15 amino acids. From germline, CDR1 is SNHLY and CDR2 FYNNEI. CDR3 protein: CASRVQQGANTEAFF. In nucleotides, the CDR3 is TGTGCCAGTCGGGTCCAACAGGGCGCGAACACTGAAGCTTTCTTT.

The rearrangement joins TRBV6-5 to TRBJ2-1; perhaps TRBD2 as D (7 bases). The V gene's germline CDR1 is MNHEY and CDR2 SVGAGI. CDR3 length equals 15 residues. Trimming shortened V by 7 bases and J by 4 bases, and 17 bases separated the two germline ends. The DNA of the CDR3 is TGTGCCAGCAACCTGGGGGCGGGGGAGTACAATGAGCAGTTCTTC. This sequence encodes CASNLGAGEYNEQFF.

V is TRBV29-1 and J is TRBJ1-1; 9 positions agree with TRBD1. Germline loops: CDR1 SQVTM, CDR2 ANQGSEA. V was clipped by 7 bases and J by 2 bases; unmatched bases: 5. CDR3 length equals 13 residues. This CDR3 is CSAFTGGNTEAFF. In DNA, the CDR3 is TGCAGCGCATTTACAGGGGGCAACACTGAAGCTTTCTTT.

The J gene is TRBJ2-5, the V gene TRBV9; weak D call: TRBD2 (5 bases). The CDR3 totals 15 residues. The germline CDR1 and CDR2 sequences are SGDLS and YYNGEE. The V and J ends lost 0 bases and 4 bases respectively, with 13 bases between them. CDR3 DNA: TGTGCCAGCAGCGTAGGAGGATTGGCGGGAGAGACCCAGTACTTC. This codes for CASSVGGLAGETQYF.

J is TRBJ1-6 and V is TRBV5-6; TRBD1 aligns across 7 bases. The germline V gene encodes CDR1 SGHDT and CDR2 YYEEEE. The V segment lost 0 bases and the J segment 7 bases; nucleotides outside the gene matches: 4. The CDR3 spans 15 residues. CDR3 DNA sequence: TGTGCCAGCAGCTTGGGCGACAGGGCCAATTCACCCCTCCACTTT. Its protein is CASSLGDRANSPLHF. Complete variable domain (other parts from reference TRBV5-6 and TRBJ1-6): DAGVTQSPTHLIKTRGQQVTLRCSPKSGHDTVSWYQQALGQGPQFIFQYYEEEERQRGNFPDRFSGHQFPNYSSELNVNALLLGDSALYLCASSLGDRANSPLHFGNGTRLTVT.

The J gene is TRBJ2-2, the V gene TRBV6-6, with TRBD2 as a possible D gene (5 bases). This CDR3 is 18 amino acids long. Trimming left V 6 bases short and J 0 bases short, with 20 bases between. The germline CDR1 and CDR2 sequences are MNHNY and SVGAGI (reference sequence). The CDR3 DNA reads as TGTGCCAGCAGGCGATCGGCGGCCGTCGGGGCGAACACCGGGGAGCTGTTTTTT. Translation: CASRRSAAVGANTGELFF.

This chain joins TRBV30 and TRBJ2-1; 7 nucleotides align to TRBD2. Trimming took 0 bases from V and 4 from J; bases not matched to a gene: 6. Germline V gene lookup returns CDR1 GTSNPN and CDR2 SVGIG (reference sequence). The CDR3 has 15 amino acids. CDR3 nucleotide sequence: TGTGCCTGGAGTGTACTGGGGGGGGGATACAATGAGCAGTTCTTC. This encodes CAWSVLGGGYNEQFF.

The chain recombines TRBV5-1 with TRBJ2-7; 7 bases align to TRBD2. The CDR3 length is 15 residues. The V and J ends lost 0 bases and 3 bases, in that order; junction bases with no gene match: 6. Germline CDR1 SGHRS, CDR2 YFSETQ. The chain's CDR3 is CASSLGVGLLYEQYF. The CDR3 nucleotides are TGCGCCAGCAGCTTGGGGGTGGGACTACTCTACGAGCAGTACTTC. Supplemented by reference TRBV5-1 and TRBJ2-7, the full variable domain reads KAGVTQTPRYLIKTRGQQVTLSCSPISGHRSVSWYQQTPGQGLQFLFEYFSETQRNKGNFPGRFSGRQFSNSRSEMNVSTLELGDSALYLCASSLGVGLLYEQYFGPGTRLTVT.

This clone has a single count. J is TRBJ2-1 and V is TRBV11-2; 10 positions match TRBD1. CDR3 length: 16 amino acids. The junction had 5 bases not matched to a gene; V was cut back by 6 bases and J by 0 bases. The germline CDR1 and CDR2 sequences are SGHAT and FQNNGV. The CDR3 spells CASRTGGSSSYNEQFF. CDR3 DNA: TGTGCCAGCAGGACAGGGGGCTCGAGCTCCTACAATGAGCAGTTCTTC.

Written as DNA, the CDR3 is TGTGCCAGCAGTCTACAGGGGTACACTGAAGCTTTCTTT. The encoded protein is CASSLQGYTEAFF. This sequence joins TRBV2 and TRBJ1-1; TRBD1 matches at 7 bases. CDR1 and CDR2 (germline): SNHLY, FYNNEI. The CDR3 extends over 13 amino acids. Trimming cost V 5 bases and J 3 bases; bases outside gene matches: 3.

The rearrangement uses TRBV11-2 and TRBJ1-5, with no clear D. Germline CDR1 SGHAT, CDR2 FQNNGV. The V end was cut by 5 bases, the J end by 4 bases, with 9 bases between. The CDR3 extends over 13 amino acids. Here the CDR3 reads CASSLDRNQPQHF. The DNA of the CDR3 is TGTGCCAGCAGCCTCGATCGGAATCAGCCCCAGCATTTT.

V and J are TRBV2 and TRBJ1-4, with 8 bases fitting TRBD1. V dropped 6 bases and J dropped 0; count of bases not matched to a gene: 9. Germline V CDR1 and CDR2: SNHLY, FYNNEI. The CDR3 spans 17 residues. This chain's CDR3 is CASSQTGAGSTNEKLFF. For the CDR3, the DNA is TGTGCCAGCAGCCAGACAGGGGCCGGGTCAACTAATGAAAAACTGTTTTTT.

The rearrangement links TRBV18 to TRBJ2-3; 9 positions match TRBD2. V lost 0 bases to trimming and J lost 3 bases; unmatched junction nucleotides: 4. There are 16 residues in the CDR3. Per germline, CDR1 KGHSH and CDR2 LQKENI. The CDR3 DNA sequence: TGTGCCAGCTCACCACCGGCGGGGGGGAGAACAGATACGCAGTATTTT. This gives the protein CASSPPAGGRTDTQYF. The full variable domain, with the rest looked up from reference TRBV18 and TRBJ2-3, is NAGVMQNPRHLVRRRGQEARLRCSPMKGHSHVYWYRQLPEEGLKFMVYLQKENIIDESGMPKERFSAEFPKEGPSILRIQQVVRGDSAAYFCASSPPAGGRTDTQYFGPGTRLTVL.